This TCR beta chain stems from a study of T cell responses to AZD1222 COVID-19 vaccine. Broader study findings: Unmutated variant regions are reportedly the target of nearly half of TCRs that are spike-specific.

Trimming shortened V by 1 base and J by 4 bases, and 11 bases separated the two germline ends. This CDR3 is built from 14 residues. The V gene's germline CDR1 is SEHNR and CDR2 FQNEAQ (reference sequence). Profiling relied on immunoSEQ multiplex PCR, and the TCRdb table lists in-frame clones only, not all of them. This repertoire shows about 130,000 clones, roughly 94% found once; its top ten account for 6.6%. Worth noting for this clone: Its antigen is not identified.

The chain uses TRBV7-9 and TRBJ2-7; either TRBD1 or TRBD2 may supply D (5 bases each). Material: peripheral blood, obtained on day 0 of AZD1222 vaccination. This clonotype was sampled from an adult in good health. The DNA of the CDR3 is TGTGCCAGCAGCTTAGGGGGGTCAGGGTACGAGCAGTACTTC. Its protein is CASSLGGSGYEQYF.